This T cell receptor beta chain was sequenced for a study of CD8 T cells in ankylosing spondylitis (dated by TCRdb to about 2017). Broadly, across the study: To find TCR variants linked to disease, the study profiled T cell receptor beta repertoires in ankylosing spondylitis patients and healthy donors. The whole study cohort included some 100 healthy donors and roughly 24 ankylosing spondylitis patients. Samples of peripheral blood were taken, and for ankylosing spondylitis patients, synovial fluid was collected as well. The paper's findings and limits, for the study overall: According to the report, matched synovial fluid samples from ankylosing spondylitis patients were significantly enriched for the disease-linked clones. Some motif variants were previously reported in synovial fluid and blood of reactive arthritis patients, suggesting common disease-initiation mechanisms. Blood from ankylosing spondylitis patients appeared to be characterized by a TCR beta motif composed of eight or nine highly homologous amino acid variants. The disease-linked clones showed a CD8+ phenotype and occurred at relatively low frequencies in peripheral blood.

The cysteine opens and the phenylalanine closes a CDR3 of 13 amino acids. The CDR3 DNA has 39 bases and is translated from base 1. The germline V gene gives CDR1 as SGHRS and CDR2 as YFSETQ. From V the trimming removes 8 bases and from J it removes 6 bases, while the gene matches leave 7 bases of the junction unaccounted for. The sequencing machine was an Illumina HiSeq 2500. Quantitative 5'-RACE with molecular barcodes was used to prepare TCR beta libraries. Per the original workflow: A new computational method based on a probabilistic model of VDJ rearrangement was used to identify disease-linked TCR variants. Starting from the raw public reads, TCRdb applied fastp trimming at Q25, assembled clones with MiXCR and retained in-frame beta chains. Rows with one shared CDR3 protein collapse into an entry with the most common genes and DNA. The V and J calls were not made by the authors but by TCRdb's processing. The table for this sample lists about 540,000 distinct CDR3 sequences; roughly 12% of them were counted only once. The leading ten clones occupy 6.5% to 7% of the sample.

This clonotype has only a few counts. What antigen it recognizes has not been identified. No clone much larger than this one lies a single base away; base qualities are absent. The chain was built from TRBV5-1 and TRBJ1-1; 10 junctional bases match TRBD1. The receptor was derived from a male donor with ankylosing spondylitis. What was sequenced was blood, either unsorted or a sorted T cell fraction (not recorded which). The CDR3: CASGDRGFPEAFF. In nucleotide form, the sequence is TGCGCCAGTGGGGACAGGGGTTTCCCTGAAGCTTTCTTT.